The 19 T cell receptor beta chains presented below share a single source sample, sequenced in a study of PD-1 blockade in classical Hodgkin lymphoma. All the patients suffered relapse after autologous stem cell transplantation, and brentuximab vedotin exposure differed. This table comes from immunoSEQ multiplex PCR, and its TCRdb copy is limited to in-frame clones, with some not included. Of about 97,000 clones listed, roughly 83% are singletons. Sequenced here: peripheral blood mononuclear cells (PBMCs), sampled at baseline. These receptors were taken from a human donor with classical Hodgkin lymphoma.

A single count supports this clone. CDR3 DNA sequence: TGTGCCAGCAGCTTAACAGGGACAATGAACACTGAAGCTTTCTTT. The encoded protein is CASSLTGTMNTEAFF. This chain connects TRBV7-8 to TRBJ1-1, with D possibly matching TRBD1 (6 bases). There are 15 residues in the CDR3. Germline CDR1 and CDR2: SGHVS and FQNEAQ. V dropped 2 bases and J dropped 0 bases, with 10 bases sitting between them.

The CDR3 loop reads CASSYRVGRVNEQFF. DNA of the CDR3: TGTGCCAGCAGTTACCGAGTCGGGAGGGTAAATGAGCAGTTCTTC. The chain is built from TRBV6-6 and TRBJ2-1; TRBD2 aligns across 8 bases. CDR3 length: 15 residues. V lost 2 bases, J lost 7 bases, and 7 bases stayed unmatched. Germline V gives CDR1 MNHNY, CDR2 SVGAGI (reference sequence).

This clone was found once. The genes are TRBV27 and TRBJ2-7, with a weak D call TRBD2 (6 bases). The CDR3 has 16 residues. Germline assignment: CDR1 MNHEY and CDR2 SMNVEV (reference sequence). V was clipped by 6 bases and J by 1 base, with 19 bases between them. The CDR3 loop is CASSPFATAGSYEQYF. DNA of the CDR3: TGTGCCAGCAGCCCTTTTGCAACCGCGGGATCCTACGAGCAGTACTTC.

This chain uses TRBV11-3 with TRBJ2-4; TRBD2 is a possible D gene (5 bases). This CDR3 spans 17 amino acids. The germline V gene has CDR1 SGHNT and CDR2 YENEEA. V was cut by 0 bases and J by 3 bases, with 15 bases left in between. The CDR3 coding sequence is TGTGCCAGCAGCTTAGAGGTGCGGGCGGCCTTCAAAAACATTCAGTACTTC. This sequence encodes CASSLEVRAAFKNIQYF.

This clone appeared once. The rearrangement uses TRBV28 and TRBJ2-2, with D perhaps TRBD1 (6 bases). The V end lost 6 bases, the J end lost 1 base, and 9 bases lay between the germline ends. Germline CDR1 and CDR2: MDHEN and SYDVKM. The CDR3 is made up of 14 amino acids. Written as DNA, the CDR3 is TGTGCCAGCAGATTGGGACAGAACACCGGGGAGCTGTTTTTT. This encodes CASRLGQNTGELFF. Full variable domain (rest looked up from reference TRBV28 and TRBJ2-2): DVKVTQSSRYLVKRTGEKVFLECVQDMDHENMFWYRQDPGLGLRLIYFSYDVKMKEKGDIPEGYSVSREKKERFSLILESASTNQTSMYLCASRLGQNTGELFFGEGSRLTVL.

CDR3 nucleotides: TGCAGCGTACGGTATAACTATGGCTACACCTTC. Its protein is CSVRYNYGYTF. The V gene is TRBV29-1, the J gene TRBJ1-2; D ambiguous. The CDR3 covers 11 residues. From germline, CDR1 is SQVTM and CDR2 ANQGSEA. Trimming removed 6 bases at V and 1 base at J, with 6 bases between. The variable domain in full, with the rest retrieved from reference TRBV29-1 and TRBJ1-2, is SAVISQKPSRDICQRGTSLTIQCQVDSQVTMMFWYRQQPGQSLTLIATANQGSEATYESGFVIDKFPISRPNLTFSTLTVSNMSPEDSSIYLCSVRYNYGYTFGSGTRLTVV.

V usage is TRBV4-2 and J usage is TRBJ2-5; TRBD2 aligns across 9 bases. The CDR3 totals 17 residues. The V and J ends lost 0 bases and 4 bases, in that order; junction bases with no gene match: 9. The germline gives CDR1 LGHNA, CDR2 YNFKEQ. The CDR3 sequence is CASSQEGVAGVGETQYF. The CDR3 coding sequence is TGTGCCAGCAGCCAAGAAGGGGTAGCGGGAGTGGGAGAGACCCAGTACTTC.

The chain uses TRBV5-4 and TRBJ2-7, with 13 bases identical to TRBD2. V lost 0 bases and J lost 5; bases outside the gene matches: 5. Per germline, CDR1 SGHNT and CDR2 YYREEE (reference sequence). This CDR3 is built from 16 residues. The CDR3 sequence is CASSLGGTSGTHEQYF. The CDR3 DNA reads as TGTGCCAGCAGCTTGGGGGGGACTAGCGGGACCCACGAGCAGTACTTC.

This clone was counted a single time. The CDR3 nucleotides read TGTGCCTGGAGTGCGCTCCAGGGAGCTGGCTACACCTTC. Translating it yields CAWSALQGAGYTF. V usage is TRBV30 and J usage is TRBJ1-2; D perhaps matches TRBD1 (5 bases). The V end lost 1 base, the J end lost 7 bases, and 13 bases lay between the germline ends. The length of the CDR3 is 13 residues. From germline, CDR1 is GTSNPN and CDR2 SVGIG (reference sequence).

The chain employs TRBV2 and TRBJ1-2; TRBD1 aligns across 9 bases. The germline V gene has CDR1 SNHLY and CDR2 FYNNEI. The V segment lost 5 bases and the J segment 7 bases; nucleotides outside the gene matches: 5. This CDR3 is built from 13 residues. The CDR3 sequence: CASSSQGASGYTF. CDR3 sequence (DNA): TGTGCCAGCAGTTCACAGGGGGCAAGTGGCTACACCTTC.

The chain is built from TRBV2 and TRBJ1-4; TRBD1 might be the D (5 bases). The germline gives CDR1 SNHLY, CDR2 FYNNEI. V lost 7 bases and J 8 bases, leaving 14 bases between the germline ends. CDR3 length: 13 residues. The CDR3 sequence is CASTSGTYEKLFF. CDR3 DNA: TGTGCCAGCACTTCAGGGACGTACGAAAAACTGTTTTTT.

In its sample, this clone was seen many times. The CDR3 sequence: CASRRTGGEAFF. The CDR3 region has the DNA TGTGCCAGCAGGAGGACAGGGGGGGAGGCTTTCTTT. The J gene is TRBJ1-1, the V gene TRBV6-5; the match to TRBD1 covers 10 bases. This CDR3 is 12 amino acids long. Germline values: CDR1 MNHEY, CDR2 SVGAGI. The ends lost 6 bases at V and 11 bases at J; junction bases unmatched: 6.

The gene calls are TRBV28 and TRBJ2-7; the D is unclear. Trimming cost V 9 bases and J 1 base, with 7 bases left between them. Germline V gene data show CDR1 as MDHEN and CDR2 as SYDVKM. The CDR3 covers 11 residues. CDR3 residues: CASRQSYEQYF. The CDR3 DNA sequence: TGTGCCAGTCGACAATCCTACGAGCAGTACTTC.

The DNA of the CDR3 is TGTGCCAGCAGTGGGTCAGGGGGAAATGAAAAACTGTTTTTT. Encoded protein: CASSGSGGNEKLFF. The rearrangement joins TRBV9 to TRBJ1-4, with 7 positions matching TRBD1. V shed 5 bases, J shed 5 bases, and the junction held 6 bases outside the gene matches. The CDR3 has 14 residues. Germline V lookup: CDR1 SGDLS, CDR2 YYNGEE.

The chain couples TRBV10-3 to TRBJ2-3; 7 bases align to TRBD1. V shed 5 bases, J shed 0 bases, and the junction held 5 bases outside the gene matches. This CDR3 comprises 15 residues. The germline CDR1 and CDR2 sequences are ENHRY and SYGVKD. The CDR3 region is CAISLGQPSTDTQYF. The CDR3 bases are TGTGCCATCAGTTTGGGACAGCCGAGCACAGATACGCAGTATTTT.

This chain joins TRBV11-2 and TRBJ1-2; D gene ambiguous. Germline CDR1 and CDR2: SGHAT and FQNNGV. The CDR3 spans 13 residues. Trimming cost V 5 bases and J 7 bases, with 14 bases left between them. This CDR3 is CASSAARGAGYTF. CDR3 DNA sequence: TGTGCCAGCAGCGCAGCCCGGGGAGCTGGCTACACCTTC.

V and J are TRBV6-6 and TRBJ1-2; D remains ambiguous. With 6 bases removed from V and 4 bases from J, the gap between germline ends came to 15 bases. This CDR3 contains 14 residues. From germline, CDR1 is MNHNY and CDR2 SVGAGI (reference sequence). The CDR3: CASSGGLAFYGYTF. The CDR3 region has the DNA TGTGCCAGCAGCGGTGGACTGGCCTTCTATGGCTACACCTTC.

The V call is TRBV2, the J call TRBJ1-4; TRBD1 matches at 8 bases. Per the germline V gene, CDR1 is SNHLY and CDR2 is FYNNEI. The CDR3 totals 14 residues. V dropped 7 bases and J dropped 8; count of bases not matched to a gene: 9. CDR3 DNA sequence: TGTGCCAGCACTGTACAAGGACAGGGAGAAAAACTGTTTTTT. Translated: CASTVQGQGEKLFF.

The chain has TRBV9 and TRBJ1-1; D might be TRBD1 (6 bases). CDR3 size: 15 residues. V lost 4 bases, J lost 3 bases, and 16 bases lay in between. Germline CDR1 SGDLS, CDR2 YYNGEE. This CDR3 reads CASSPQGGGDTEAFF. The CDR3 region has the DNA TGTGCCAGCAGCCCCCAAGGGGGGGGCGACACTGAAGCTTTCTTT.